The 12 T cell receptor beta chains in this list originate from one sample, sequenced in a study of long-term antiretroviral therapy in people with HIV. Sequencing relied on immunoSEQ assay v3.0, run at survey level. Assay used: immunoSEQ multiplex PCR; TCRdb lists only in-frame clones, some missing. The top ten clones hold roughly a tenth of a sample with around 20,000 clones, roughly 70% of them seen once. This sample comprised unsorted PBMCs, obtained 0.5 years before starting antiretroviral therapy. These receptor sequences come from a man aged 18 to 30 with HIV.

J is TRBJ1-5 and V is TRBV10-3; D perhaps matches TRBD1 (6 bases). The CDR3 is 21 amino acids. From germline, CDR1 is ENHRY and CDR2 SYGVKD. Trimming cost V 4 bases and J 0 bases, with 28 bases left between them. The CDR3 is CAISGEGGPYSLGDSNQPQHF. The CDR3 nucleotides are TGTGCCATCAGTGGTGAGGGGGGTCCTTATTCCTTAGGGGATAGCAATCAGCCCCAGCATTTT.

CDR3 DNA: TGTGCCAGCAGCGTAGGCCAGGGAGTACGGGAGACCCAGTACTTC. Amino acid sequence: CASSVGQGVRETQYF. This chain links TRBV9 with TRBJ2-5; possibly TRBD1 or TRBD2 for D (5 bases each). Germline V gives CDR1 SGDLS, CDR2 YYNGEE. Between the trimmed V and J ends, which lost 0 bases and 5 bases, there was a span of 14 bases. The CDR3 loop spans 15 amino acids. Using reference TRBV9 and TRBJ2-5 for the parts outside the CDR3, the full variable domain is DSGVTQTPKHLITATGQRVTLRCSPRSGDLSVYWYQQSLDQGLQFLIQYYNGEERAKGNILERFSAQQFPDLHSELNLSSLELGDSALYFCASSVGQGVRETQYFGPGTRLLVL.

The rearrangement joins TRBV9 to TRBJ1-1; 8 nucleotides line up with TRBD1. The CDR3 has 15 amino acids. CDR1 is SGDLS and CDR2 is YYNGEE in the germline V gene. After removal of 4 bases from V and 5 bases from J, the junction contained 10 bases not matched to a gene. Here the CDR3 DNA reads TGTGCCAGCAGCCCCGGCCAGGGGGCTGGGACTGAAGCTTTCTTT. It yields the protein CASSPGQGAGTEAFF.

This clone is labeled as medium-sized. This rearrangement joins TRBV6-5 to TRBJ2-7; D may be TRBD1 or TRBD2 (5 bases each). The germline V and J ends were trimmed by 2 bases and 7 bases, with 12 bases remaining between them. The CDR3 runs to 13 residues. Germline V lookup: CDR1 MNHEY, CDR2 SVGAGI. CDR3 sequence (DNA): TGTGCCAGCAGTTACACCGGGACGCGGGAGCAGTACTTC. The encoded protein is CASSYTGTREQYF.

This clone was picked up a small number of times. The rearrangement joins TRBV28 to TRBJ2-7, with D hard to call. V was cut by 3 bases and J by 3 bases, with 9 bases left in between. The germline CDR1 and CDR2 sequences are MDHEN and SYDVKM. This CDR3 spans 13 amino acids. The CDR3 DNA is TGTGCCAGCAGTTTCGGCCAGCTCTACGAGCAGTACTTC. Amino acids: CASSFGQLYEQYF.

This clone appeared a few times. This chain connects TRBV11-2 to TRBJ1-4; no firm D call. V was clipped by 4 bases and J by 6 bases, with 15 bases between them. The length of the CDR3 is 15 residues. Germline assignment: CDR1 SGHAT and CDR2 FQNNGV. The CDR3 region has the DNA TGTGCCAGCAGCTCCAACAAGGTCCTCTATGAAAAACTGTTTTTT. It encodes CASSSNKVLYEKLFF.

The chain carries TRBV4-1 and TRBJ1-1, with D tentatively TRBD1 (5 bases). CDR1 MGHRA and CDR2 YSYEKL come from the germline V gene. The V end was cut by 5 bases, the J end by 1 base, with 23 bases between. This CDR3 has 18 amino acids. CDR3 DNA sequence: TGCGCCAGCAGCTACGGGACTGACCTGTACGGGGGGAACACTGAAGCTTTCTTT. Protein: CASSYGTDLYGGNTEAFF.

The V call is TRBV10-3, the J call TRBJ2-1, with D possibly being TRBD1 (6 bases). The germline V and J ends were trimmed by 6 bases and 1 base, with 16 bases remaining between them. The CDR3 has 16 amino acids. Germline CDR1 reads ENHRY; CDR2 reads SYGVKD. CDR3 loop: CAIRETGSGSYNEQFF. Written as DNA, the CDR3 is TGTGCCATCAGGGAAACAGGGTCGGGTTCCTACAATGAGCAGTTCTTC.

The rearrangement uses TRBV27 and TRBJ1-2; D gene ambiguous. CDR3 length: 14 residues. Trimming took off 5 bases at V and 2 bases at J, with 12 bases between the two ends. CDR1 and CDR2 from the germline V gene are MNHEY and SMNVEV (reference sequence). The CDR3 sequence: CASSPTPKNYGYTF. The CDR3 DNA is TGTGCCAGCAGTCCCACACCCAAAAACTATGGCTACACCTTC.

V gene TRBV5-8 combines with J gene TRBJ1-5, with D possibly being TRBD1 (6 bases). Germline assignment: CDR1 SGHTS and CDR2 YDEGEE. Trimming took off 2 bases at V and 0 bases at J, with 9 bases between the two ends. The CDR3 is 15 amino acids. The CDR3 region has the DNA TGTGCCAGCAGCTTAACAGGGTATAGCAATCAGCCCCAGCATTTT. This encodes CASSLTGYSNQPQHF.

The chain carries TRBV6-6 and TRBJ2-7; possibly TRBD1 for D (6 bases). Germline V gene sequence: CDR1 MNHNY, CDR2 SVGAGI (reference sequence). V was trimmed by 2 bases and J by 5 bases, leaving 10 bases between them. This CDR3 comprises 13 residues. DNA for the CDR3: TGTGCCAGCAGTTACCCGAGGGGGAACGAGCAGTACTTC. This sequence encodes CASSYPRGNEQYF.

V is TRBV9 and J is TRBJ2-7; TRBD2 aligns across 7 bases. This CDR3 has 15 amino acids. Germline values: CDR1 SGDLS, CDR2 YYNGEE. The ends lost 2 bases at V and 0 bases at J; junction bases unmatched: 5. CDR3 in DNA: TGTGCCAGCAGCGTGTCAGCGGGGACCTCCTACGAGCAGTACTTC. Amino acid sequence: CASSVSAGTSYEQYF.